The rows below give T cell receptor beta chains drawn from one sample of a study of OX40 agonist ivuxolimab in advanced cancers. Libraries were prepared by immunoSEQ multiplex PCR; TCRdb keeps only in-frame clonotypes and omits some of them. The sample lists over 60,000 clones; around 85% were seen once. This specimen was CD4+ or CD8+ T cells sorted from blood, taken in a trial of the OX40 agonist ivuxolimab. The receptors originated from an adult with an advanced solid tumor such as melanoma, head and neck, liver or kidney cancer. Each CDR3 is given with its conserved first and last residue. D genes are given only for firm matches. Some rows have no size entry. The others give once, few or many, or a class for an expanded clone.

v_call	cdr3_length	j_call	d_call	clone_size	cdr3_nt	cdr3_aa
TRBV4-1	14	TRBJ2-1	TRBD1	.	TGCGCCAGCAGCCAGCAGGACAGGGCTGGTGAGCAGTTCTTC	CASSQQDRAGEQFF
TRBV6-5	13	TRBJ1-1	TRBD1	.	TGTGCCAGCAGTTTGACAGGGGGCACTGAAGCTTTCTTT	CASSLTGGTEAFF
TRBV6-1	14	TRBJ2-7	.	.	TGTGCCAGCAGTGCACAGGGGAGGACCTACGAGCAGTACTTC	CASSAQGRTYEQYF
TRBV5-4	14	TRBJ1-4	.	few	TGTGCCAGCAGCTTATCATTAGGGAATGAAAAACTGTTTTTT	CASSLSLGNEKLFF
TRBV7-8	16	TRBJ1-6	.	.	TGTGCCAGCAGCTTAGGATCTCAGGGAACTAATTCACCCCTCCACTTT	CASSLGSQGTNSPLHF
TRBV5-6	11	TRBJ1-2	.	.	TGTGCCAGCAGCTCTAAACATGGCTACACCTTC	CASSSKHGYTF
TRBV30	13	TRBJ1-6	TRBD1	.	TGTGCCGAGGCAGGGGGTCTGAATTCACCCCTCCACTTT	CAEAGGLNSPLHF
TRBV2	13	TRBJ1-1	.	.	TGTGCCAGCAGCCCTTACATGAACACTGAAGCTTTCTTT	CASSPYMNTEAFF
TRBV6-5	14	TRBJ2-2	.	.	TGTGCCACCACGGGGCTAGCGAGAACCGGGGAGCTGTTTTTT	CATTGLARTGELFF
TRBV4-1	12	TRBJ2-1	.	.	TGCGCCAGCAGCCAGAGCGCCGCCTTTAAGTTCTTC	CASSQSAAFKFF
TRBV9	13	TRBJ2-5	.	.	TGTGCCAGCAGCGTACAAGAGCGGGAGACCCAGTACTTC	CASSVQERETQYF
TRBV28	14	TRBJ2-1	TRBD1	.	TGTGCCAGCAGGGGGACAGGGGCCTACAATGAGCAGTTCTTC	CASRGTGAYNEQFF
TRBV6-1	14	TRBJ2-7	.	.	TGTGCCAGCAGCCACAGGGAGGGGGCCTACGAGCAGTACTTC	CASSHREGAYEQYF
TRBV18	16	TRBJ2-3	.	.	TGTGCCAGCTCACCCCCAGGGCAGGGGATCACAGATACGCAGTATTTT	CASSPPGQGITDTQYF
TRBV19	13	TRBJ1-5	.	.	TGTGCCAGTACCCTTCGAGGGGAACAGCCCCAGCATTTT	CASTLRGEQPQHF
TRBV28	11	TRBJ2-7	.	.	TGTGCCAGCAGCACCGCTTGGGAGCAGTACTTC	CASSTAWEQYF
TRBV15	12	TRBJ1-2	.	once	TGTGCCACCAGCAGAGTCGGGGTTGGCTACACCTTC	CATSRVGVGYTF
TRBV10-3	15	TRBJ2-6	TRBD1	.	TGTGCCATCAGTCAGGGGGCGGGTGGGGCCAACGTCCTGACTTTC	CAISQGAGGANVLTF
TRBV6-5	14	TRBJ1-1	.	.	TGTGCCAGCATGAAAGGGTGGGGGTACACTGAAGCTTTCTTT	CASMKGWGYTEAFF
TRBV5-1	17	TRBJ2-2	TRBD1	.	TGCGCCAGCAGCTTGGCTGGGACAGGGGTGTCCGCCGGGGAGCTGTTTTTT	CASSLAGTGVSAGELFF
TRBV6-1	15	TRBJ1-1	.	.	TGTGCCAGCAGAGACAGCCTCCAACCGGACACTGAAGCTTTCTTT	CASRDSLQPDTEAFF
TRBV6-1	15	TRBJ2-1	.	.	TGTGCCAGCAGTGTGGCTACCCCCTCCTACAATGAGCAGTTCTTC	CASSVATPSYNEQFF
TRBV30	12	TRBJ1-2	.	few	TGTGCCTGGAACGTTGGGCCGTTTGGCTACACCTTC	CAWNVGPFGYTF
TRBV5-1	16	TRBJ1-3	.	.	TGCGCCAGCAGCTTGGGGGACTCGACCTCTGGAAACACCATATATTTT	CASSLGDSTSGNTIYF
TRBV6-5	14	TRBJ1-6	.	.	TGTGCCAGCAGTTATCAGGGTTGGAATTCACCCCTCCACTTT	CASSYQGWNSPLHF
TRBV6-5	13	TRBJ2-7	TRBD1	.	TGTGCCAGCAGTTATAGACAGGGACGCGAGCAGTACTTC	CASSYRQGREQYF
TRBV27	13	TRBJ2-4	TRBD1	.	TGTGCCAGCGGGCAAACAGGGGTTAACATTCAGTACTTC	CASGQTGVNIQYF
TRBV5-4	13	TRBJ2-3	.	.	TGTGCCAGCAGCTTGGGCGGCACAGATACGCAGTATTTT	CASSLGGTDTQYF
TRBV27	15	TRBJ2-7	.	.	TGTGCCAGCAGTTCGCCAGGGGAAATCTTAATGGAGCAGTACTTC	CASSSPGEILMEQYF
TRBV15	13	TRBJ1-2	.	.	TGTGCCACCAGCAGAGGGACGGCTAACGGCTACACCTTC	CATSRGTANGYTF
TRBV6-5	13	TRBJ2-1	.	.	TGTGCCAGCAGTTACTTAGAGTACAATGAGCAGTTCTTC	CASSYLEYNEQFF
TRBV28	18	TRBJ2-6	TRBD1	.	TGTGCCAGCAGTTTCTCGACAGGGGGCAGGACTGGGGCCAACGTCCTGACTTTC	CASSFSTGGRTGANVLTF
TRBV5-1	14	TRBJ1-1	.	.	TGCGCCAGCCAACCTGGGTACTTGAACACTGAAGCTTTCTTT	CASQPGYLNTEAFF
TRBV5-1	15	TRBJ2-2	.	.	TGCGCCAGCAGCTTGGACCGGGGGCGCACCGGGGAGCTGTTTTTT	CASSLDRGRTGELFF
TRBV5-5	12	TRBJ1-5	.	once	TGTGCCAGCAGCTTCTTAGATCAGCCCCAGCATTTT	CASSFLDQPQHF
TRBV11-2	15	TRBJ1-2	TRBD1	.	TGTGCCGGCAGCTGGACAGGGGGCTTGGGCTATGGCTACACCTTC	CAGSWTGGLGYGYTF
TRBV7-6	13	TRBJ1-1	.	few	TGTGCCAGCAGTTTTGGGGTTAGCACTGAAGCTTTCTTT	CASSFGVSTEAFF
TRBV6-4	13	TRBJ1-1	TRBD1	.	TGTGCCAGCAGCGCTACAGGGGACACTGAAGCTTTCTTT	CASSATGDTEAFF
TRBV28	14	TRBJ1-2	TRBD1	.	TGTGCCAGCAGACTCCCGGACAGGACTCGAGACTACACCTTC	CASRLPDRTRDYTF
TRBV28	14	TRBJ2-2	.	.	TGTGCCAGCAGTTTCGGGCAGGGCACCGGGGAGCTGTTTTTT	CASSFGQGTGELFF
TRBV6-6	14	TRBJ2-7	.	few	TGTGCCAGCAGTTACTCATGGGGGGTCTACGAGCAGTACTTC	CASSYSWGVYEQYF
TRBV5-1	15	TRBJ2-7	TRBD1	.	TGCGCCAGCAGCTGGGACAGTTTTCAGTACTACGAGCAGTACTTC	CASSWDSFQYYEQYF
TRBV19	17	TRBJ1-5	TRBD1	.	TGTGCCAGTAGTATAGGGGCACCGACAGGGGTCGGTCAGCCCCAGCATTTT	CASSIGAPTGVGQPQHF
TRBV6-1	11	TRBJ2-5	.	.	TGTGCCAGCAGTGAACGGGGGACCCAGTACTTC	CASSERGTQYF
TRBV5-1	15	TRBJ1-2	.	.	TGCGCCAGCAGCTTGGGACAGAATAATAACTATGGCTACACCTTC	CASSLGQNNNYGYTF